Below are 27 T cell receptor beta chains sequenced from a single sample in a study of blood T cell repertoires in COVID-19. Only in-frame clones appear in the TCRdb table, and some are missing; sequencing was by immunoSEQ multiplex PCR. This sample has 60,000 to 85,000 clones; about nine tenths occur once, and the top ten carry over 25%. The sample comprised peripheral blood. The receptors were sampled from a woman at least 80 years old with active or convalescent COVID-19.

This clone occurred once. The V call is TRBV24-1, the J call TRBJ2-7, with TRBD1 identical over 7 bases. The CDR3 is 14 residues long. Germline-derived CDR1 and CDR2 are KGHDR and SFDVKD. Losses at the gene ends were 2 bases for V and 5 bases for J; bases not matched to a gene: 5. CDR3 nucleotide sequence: TGTGCCACCAGTGATTCGGCCAGGGGGAACGAGCAGTACTTC. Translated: CATSDSARGNEQYF.

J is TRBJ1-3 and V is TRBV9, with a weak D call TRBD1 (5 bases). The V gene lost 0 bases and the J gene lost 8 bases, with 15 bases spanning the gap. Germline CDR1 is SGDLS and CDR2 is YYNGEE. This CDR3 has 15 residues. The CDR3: CASSVGGRDGDTIYF. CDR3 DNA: TGTGCCAGCAGCGTAGGGGGCAGGGATGGTGACACCATATATTTT.

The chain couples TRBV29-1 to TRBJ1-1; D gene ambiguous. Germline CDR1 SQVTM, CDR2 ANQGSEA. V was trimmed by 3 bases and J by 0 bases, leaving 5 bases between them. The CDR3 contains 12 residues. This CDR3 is CSVDGLNTEAFF. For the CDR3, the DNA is TGCAGCGTTGACGGGTTGAACACTGAAGCTTTCTTT.

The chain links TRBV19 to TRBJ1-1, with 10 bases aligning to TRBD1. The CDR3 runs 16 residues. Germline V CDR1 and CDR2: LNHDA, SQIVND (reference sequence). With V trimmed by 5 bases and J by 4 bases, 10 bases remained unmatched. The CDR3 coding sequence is TGTGCCAGTAGTTCCATAACCGGGACAGGGGCCACTGAAGCTTTCTTT. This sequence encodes CASSSITGTGATEAFF.

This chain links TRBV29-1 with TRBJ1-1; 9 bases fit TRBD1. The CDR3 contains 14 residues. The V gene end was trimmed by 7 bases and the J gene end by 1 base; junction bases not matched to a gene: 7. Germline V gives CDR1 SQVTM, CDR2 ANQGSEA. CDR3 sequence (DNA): TGCAGCGCAGATATGACAGGGGGGAACACTGAAGCTTTCTTT. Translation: CSADMTGGNTEAFF.

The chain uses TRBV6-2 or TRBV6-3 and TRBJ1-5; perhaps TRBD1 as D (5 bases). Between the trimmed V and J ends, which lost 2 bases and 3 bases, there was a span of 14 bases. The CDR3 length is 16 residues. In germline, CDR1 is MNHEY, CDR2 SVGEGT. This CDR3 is CASSYAGTEYNQPQHF. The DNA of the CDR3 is TGTGCCAGCAGTTACGCGGGGACCGAGTACAATCAGCCCCAGCATTTT.

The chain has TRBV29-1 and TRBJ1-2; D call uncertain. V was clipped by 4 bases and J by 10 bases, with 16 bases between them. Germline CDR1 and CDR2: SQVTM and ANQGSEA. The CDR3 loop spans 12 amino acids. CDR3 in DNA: TGCAGCGTTGGTGATAAAGAGGTTCCCTACACCTTC. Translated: CSVGDKEVPYTF.

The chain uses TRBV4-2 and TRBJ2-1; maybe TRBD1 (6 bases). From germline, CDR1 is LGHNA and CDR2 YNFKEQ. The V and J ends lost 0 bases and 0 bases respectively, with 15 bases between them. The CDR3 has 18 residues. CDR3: CASSQEDRTLSSYNEQFF. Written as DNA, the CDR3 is TGTGCCAGCAGCCAAGAGGACAGAACCCTTAGCTCCTACAATGAGCAGTTCTTC.

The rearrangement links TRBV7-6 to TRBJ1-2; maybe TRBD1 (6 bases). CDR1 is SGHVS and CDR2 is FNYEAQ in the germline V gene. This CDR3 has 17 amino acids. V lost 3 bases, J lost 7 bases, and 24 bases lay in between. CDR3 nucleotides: TGTGCCAGCAGCTTGAGCGCAGGGACACCCCATGGGGGTGGCTACACCTTC. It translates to CASSLSAGTPHGGGYTF.

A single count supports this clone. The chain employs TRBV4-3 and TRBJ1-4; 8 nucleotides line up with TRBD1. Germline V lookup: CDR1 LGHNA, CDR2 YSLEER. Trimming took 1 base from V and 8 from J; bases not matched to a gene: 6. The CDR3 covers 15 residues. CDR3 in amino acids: CASSQGTGLMEKLFF. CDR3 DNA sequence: TGCGCCAGCAGCCAAGGGACAGGGCTGATGGAAAAACTGTTTTTT.

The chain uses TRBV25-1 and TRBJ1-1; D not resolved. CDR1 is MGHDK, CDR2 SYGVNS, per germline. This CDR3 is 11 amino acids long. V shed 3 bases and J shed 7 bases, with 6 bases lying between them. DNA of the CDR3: TGTGCCAGCAGTGACCGTATTGAAGCTTTCTTT. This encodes CASSDRIEAFF. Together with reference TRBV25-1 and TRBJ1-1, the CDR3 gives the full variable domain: EADIYQTPRYLVIGTGKKITLECSQTMGHDKMYWYQQDPGMELHLIHYSYGVNSTEKGDLSSESTVSRIRTEHFPLTLESARPSHTSQYLCASSDRIEAFFGQGTRLTVV.

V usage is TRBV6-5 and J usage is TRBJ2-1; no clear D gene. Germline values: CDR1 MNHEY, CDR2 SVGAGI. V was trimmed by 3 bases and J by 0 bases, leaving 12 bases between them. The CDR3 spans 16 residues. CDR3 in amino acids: CASSYDLASSYNEQFF. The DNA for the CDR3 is TGTGCCAGCAGTTATGATTTGGCTAGCTCCTACAATGAGCAGTTCTTC.

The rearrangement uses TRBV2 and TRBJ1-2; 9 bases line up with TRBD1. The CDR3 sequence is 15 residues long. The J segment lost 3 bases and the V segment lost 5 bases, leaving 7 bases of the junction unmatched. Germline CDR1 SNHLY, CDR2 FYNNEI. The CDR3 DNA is TGTGCCAGCAGTCCTGGGACAGGGACCGACTATGGCTACACCTTC. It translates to CASSPGTGTDYGYTF.

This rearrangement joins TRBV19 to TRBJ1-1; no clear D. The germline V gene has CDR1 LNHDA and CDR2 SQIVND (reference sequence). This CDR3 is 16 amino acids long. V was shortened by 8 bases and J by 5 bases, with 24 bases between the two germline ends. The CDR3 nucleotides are TGTGCCAGTCAATCTAGGGAGACACTGGTGTGGACTGAAGCTTTCTTT. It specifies CASQSRETLVWTEAFF.

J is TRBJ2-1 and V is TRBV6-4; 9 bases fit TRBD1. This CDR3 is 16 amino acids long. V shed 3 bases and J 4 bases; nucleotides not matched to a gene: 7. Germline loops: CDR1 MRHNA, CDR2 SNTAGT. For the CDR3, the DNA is TGTGCCAGCAGTGAAGAGTCGGGACAGGGTTACAATGAGCAGTTCTTC. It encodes CASSEESGQGYNEQFF.

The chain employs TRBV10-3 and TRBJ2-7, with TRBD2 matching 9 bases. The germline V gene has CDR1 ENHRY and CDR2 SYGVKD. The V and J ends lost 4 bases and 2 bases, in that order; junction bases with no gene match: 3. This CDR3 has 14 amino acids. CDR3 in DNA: TGTGCCATCAGTGCGGCGGGGGGGCCCTACGAGCAGTACTTC. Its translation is CAISAAGGPYEQYF.

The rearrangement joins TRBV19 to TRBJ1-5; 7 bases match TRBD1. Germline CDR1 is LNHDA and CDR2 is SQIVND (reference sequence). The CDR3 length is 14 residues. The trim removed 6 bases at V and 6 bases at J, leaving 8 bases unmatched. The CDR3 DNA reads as TGTGCCAGTAGCCAACAGGGGTTCTCTCAGCCCCAGCATTTT. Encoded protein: CASSQQGFSQPQHF.

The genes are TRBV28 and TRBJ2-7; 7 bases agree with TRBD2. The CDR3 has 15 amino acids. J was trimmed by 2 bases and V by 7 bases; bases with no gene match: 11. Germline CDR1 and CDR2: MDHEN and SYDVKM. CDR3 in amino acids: CASTPDRLAAYEQYF. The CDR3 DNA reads TGTGCCAGCACCCCGGATAGACTAGCCGCCTACGAGCAGTACTTC.

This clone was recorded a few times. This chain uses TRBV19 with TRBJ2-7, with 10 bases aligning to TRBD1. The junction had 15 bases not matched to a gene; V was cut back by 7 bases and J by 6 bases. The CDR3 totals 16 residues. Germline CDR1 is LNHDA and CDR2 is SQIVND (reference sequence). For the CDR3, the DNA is TGTGCCAGTATCACCCGCGACCGGGACAGGGGTGTCGAGCAGTACTTC. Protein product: CASITRDRDRGVEQYF.

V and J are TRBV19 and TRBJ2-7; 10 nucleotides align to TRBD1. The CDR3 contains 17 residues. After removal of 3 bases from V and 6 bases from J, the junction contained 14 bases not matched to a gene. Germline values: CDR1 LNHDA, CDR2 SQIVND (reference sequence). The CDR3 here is CASSIRTLGQGVSEQYF. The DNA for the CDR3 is TGTGCCAGTAGTATCAGGACTTTAGGACAGGGGGTTTCCGAGCAGTACTTC.

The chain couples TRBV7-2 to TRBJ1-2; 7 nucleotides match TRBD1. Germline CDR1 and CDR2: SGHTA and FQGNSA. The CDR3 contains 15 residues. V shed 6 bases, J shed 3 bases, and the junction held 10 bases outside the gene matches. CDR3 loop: CASSYYGTDDYGYTF. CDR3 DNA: TGTGCCAGCAGTTATTACGGGACAGATGACTATGGCTACACCTTC.

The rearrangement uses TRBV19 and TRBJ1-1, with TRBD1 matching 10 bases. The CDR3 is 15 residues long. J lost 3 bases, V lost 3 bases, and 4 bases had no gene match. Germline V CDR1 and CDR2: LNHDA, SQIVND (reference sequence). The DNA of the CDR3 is TGTGCCAGTAGTATTTGGGACAGGGGCTACACTGAAGCTTTCTTT. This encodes CASSIWDRGYTEAFF.

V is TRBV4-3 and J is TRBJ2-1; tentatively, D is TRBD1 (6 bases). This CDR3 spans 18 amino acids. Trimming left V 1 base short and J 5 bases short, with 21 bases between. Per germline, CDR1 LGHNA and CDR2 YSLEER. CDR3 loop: CASSQVISSGALDNEQFF. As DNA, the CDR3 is TGCGCCAGCAGCCAAGTTATTTCGTCAGGGGCGTTGGACAATGAGCAGTTCTTC.

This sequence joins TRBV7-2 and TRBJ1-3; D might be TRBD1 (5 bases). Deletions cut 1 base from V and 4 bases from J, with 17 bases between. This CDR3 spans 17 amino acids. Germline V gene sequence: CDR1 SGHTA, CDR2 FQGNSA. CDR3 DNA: TGTGCCAGCAGCTTAGTGGCTCTGCAGGGTAGAGGAAACACCATATATTTT. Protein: CASSLVALQGRGNTIYF.

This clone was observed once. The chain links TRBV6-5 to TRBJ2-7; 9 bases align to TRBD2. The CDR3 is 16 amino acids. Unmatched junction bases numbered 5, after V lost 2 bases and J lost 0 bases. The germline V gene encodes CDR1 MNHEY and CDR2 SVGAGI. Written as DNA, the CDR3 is TGTGCCAGCAGTTACCCTTCAGCGGGGGGCTCCTACGAGCAGTACTTC. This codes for CASSYPSAGGSYEQYF.

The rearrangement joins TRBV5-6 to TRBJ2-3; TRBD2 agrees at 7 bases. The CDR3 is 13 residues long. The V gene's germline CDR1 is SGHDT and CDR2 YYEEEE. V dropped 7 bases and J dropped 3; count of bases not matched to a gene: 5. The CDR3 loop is CASRRGVTDTQYF. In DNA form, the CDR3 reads TGTGCCAGCCGCCGGGGGGTGACAGATACGCAGTATTTT.

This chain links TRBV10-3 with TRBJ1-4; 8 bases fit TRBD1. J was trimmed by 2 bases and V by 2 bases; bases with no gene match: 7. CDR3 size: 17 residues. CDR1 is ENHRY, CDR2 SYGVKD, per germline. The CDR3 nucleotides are TGTGCCATCAGTGAGGTACAGGGGGTCGAGACTAATGAAAAACTGTTTTTT. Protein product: CAISEVQGVETNEKLFF.